The clone carrying this TCR beta chain has more than one count but fewer than ten. The antigen remains undetermined. This sample stems from a study of shared clonotypes between healthy human individuals. Whole-study results and caveats: Non-shared clonotypes were found to have lower generation probabilities than the clonotypes that were shared by all four of the sorted-subset donors.

Generated by immunoSEQ multiplex PCR, the TCRdb table keeps only in-frame clones and is missing some. The top ten hold approximately 0.06% of the sample, which has 400,000 to 600,000 clones, 90% to 96% seen once. The origin of this receptor is a woman in her twenties or thirties in good health. The material sequenced was naive CD4+ T cells sorted from blood. Subset here: CD45RA+ positively selected.

For the CDR3, the DNA is TGCAGCGTTGTTACTAACTATGGCTACACCTTC. Amino acids: CSVVTNYGYTF. The rearrangement links TRBV29-1 to TRBJ1-2, with D uncertain. The CDR3 is 11 amino acids. CDR1 and CDR2 from the germline V gene are SQVTM and ANQGSEA. Trimming left V 4 bases short and J 0 bases short, with 3 bases between.